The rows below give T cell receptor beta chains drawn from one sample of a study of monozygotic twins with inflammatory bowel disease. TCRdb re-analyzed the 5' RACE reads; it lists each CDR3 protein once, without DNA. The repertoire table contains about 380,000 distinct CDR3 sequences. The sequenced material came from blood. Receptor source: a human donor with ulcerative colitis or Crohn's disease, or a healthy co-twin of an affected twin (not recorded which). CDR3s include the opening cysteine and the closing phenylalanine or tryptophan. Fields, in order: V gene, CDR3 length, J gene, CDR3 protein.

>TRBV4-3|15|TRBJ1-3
CASSQDRDSGNTIYF
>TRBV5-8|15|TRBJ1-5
CASSLLGGGGQPQHF
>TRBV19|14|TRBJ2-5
CASSIRGEGETQYF
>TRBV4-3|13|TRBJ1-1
CASSQGLRTEAFF
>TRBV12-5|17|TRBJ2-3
CASGFGSTGVNTDTQYF
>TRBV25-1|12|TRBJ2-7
CASSEPGGEQYF
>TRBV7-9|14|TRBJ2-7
CASSPPSHSYEQYF
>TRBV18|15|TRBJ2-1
CASSPPNTGWNEQFF
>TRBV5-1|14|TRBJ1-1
CASSLVGAGTEAFF
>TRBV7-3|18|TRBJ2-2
CASSSLTGPRVGTGELFF
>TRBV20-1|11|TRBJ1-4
CSARSIEKLFF
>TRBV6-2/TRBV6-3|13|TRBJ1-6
CASTGQLKSPLHF
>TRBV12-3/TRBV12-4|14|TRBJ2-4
CASTLAGGGNIQYF
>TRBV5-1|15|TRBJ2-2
CASSLEFRETGELFF
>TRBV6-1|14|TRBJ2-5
CASAAAGAKETQYF
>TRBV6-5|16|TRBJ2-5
CASSYRGAAGRETQYF
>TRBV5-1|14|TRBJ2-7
CATARESSSYEQYF
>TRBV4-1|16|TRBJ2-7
CASSPRGSGGAYEQYF
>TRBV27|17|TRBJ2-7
CASSLKLGTGYRYEQYF
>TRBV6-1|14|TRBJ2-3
CASSPNRQSDTQYF